This TCR beta chain comes out of a study of blood T cell repertoires in COVID-19. Study-level information: Researchers got acute and convalescent COVID-19 samples from the United States, Italy and Spain. PBMCs, B-cell-depleted T cells, or T cells provided the cDNA or gDNA that made up the material.

In the original analysis: Reference gene primers were amplified, and this amplification served to estimate nucleated cell counts. TCRdb's copy holds only in-frame clones and misses some; the assay was immunoSEQ multiplex PCR. Clone size and the V and J calls come from that table; the DNA yielded D and trimming. The sample records about 71,000 clones, just over 85% being singletons. This CDR3 has 14 amino acids. Germline V CDR1 and CDR2: SGHRS, YFSETQ. V lost 5 bases, J lost 8 bases, and 16 bases lay in between. Sequences were obtained from peripheral blood. The origin of this receptor is a man aged 25 to 40 with acute or convalescent COVID-19. The chain recombines TRBV5-1 with TRBJ1-4; no clear D. CDR3 amino acids: CASSFGSQQEKLFF. CDR3 bases: TGCGCCAGCAGTTTCGGGTCCCAGCAAGAAAAACTGTTTTTT.